Below, 6 T cell receptor beta chains from the same sample are listed, as sequenced in a study of OX40 agonist ivuxolimab in advanced cancers. Only in-frame clones appear in the TCRdb table, and some are missing; sequencing was by immunoSEQ multiplex PCR. The top ten clones hold around 20% of a sample with roughly 36,000 clones, 65% to 85% of them seen once. The specimen comprised CD4+ or CD8+ T cells sorted from blood, sampled in a trial of the OX40 agonist ivuxolimab. The receptors shown here come from an adult with an advanced solid tumor such as melanoma, head and neck, liver or kidney cancer.

This clone was observed once. CDR3 residues: CASSLGGRINEQYF. In nucleotides, the CDR3 is TGTGCCAGCAGCTTAGGGGGTAGAATCAACGAGCAGTACTTC. The chain uses TRBV11-1 and TRBJ2-7; D ambiguous. Per germline, CDR1 SGHAT and CDR2 FQDESV (reference sequence). CDR3 size: 14 residues. V shed 1 base and J shed 5 bases, with 12 bases lying between them.

This clone was picked up one time. The chain employs TRBV4-1 and TRBJ2-1, with 11 bases that match TRBD2. Germline V lookup: CDR1 MGHRA, CDR2 YSYEKL. Germline trimming cut 0 bases from V and 10 bases from J; bases unmatched to any gene: 11. The CDR3 totals 17 residues. CDR3 loop: CASSQELAGVGTREQFF. CDR3 DNA: TGCGCCAGCAGCCAAGAACTAGCGGGGGTAGGCACAAGGGAGCAGTTCTTC.

This clone was observed once. The V call is TRBV5-4, the J call TRBJ2-3, with 7 bases that match TRBD2. V trimming: 3 bases; J trimming: 3 bases; junction bases outside the gene matches: 1. This CDR3 contains 13 residues. In germline, CDR1 is SGHNT, CDR2 YYREEE (reference sequence). CDR3 sequence reads: CASSWGGTDTQYF. The CDR3 DNA sequence: TGTGCCAGCAGCTGGGGGGGGACAGATACGCAGTATTTT.

V is TRBV4-2 and J is TRBJ2-3; D not resolved. The CDR3 runs 14 residues. Germline V CDR1 and CDR2: LGHNA, YNFKEQ. Trimming shortened V by 4 bases and J by 6 bases, and 14 bases separated the two germline ends. In DNA, the CDR3 is TGTGCCAGCAGCCCTTACCCCACAGCGGATACGCAGTATTTT. The encoded protein is CASSPYPTADTQYF.

This clone was observed once. The rearrangement joins TRBV28 to TRBJ2-3; 9 bases line up with TRBD2. CDR3 length equals 15 residues. The J segment lost 4 bases and the V segment lost 5 bases, leaving 7 bases of the junction unmatched. Germline CDR1 reads MDHEN; CDR2 reads SYDVKM. CDR3 protein: CASSPAGGRADTQYF. The CDR3 DNA follows: TGTGCCAGCAGTCCGGCGGGGGGGCGCGCAGATACGCAGTATTTT.

J is TRBJ2-7 and V is TRBV15, with D tentatively TRBD1 or TRBD2 (6 bases each). Germline V CDR1 and CDR2: LNHNV, YYDKDF (reference sequence). Trimming removed 0 bases from V and 5 bases from J, with 14 bases in between. The CDR3 runs to 15 residues. The CDR3 loop reads CATSRDQGGGDEQYF. The DNA for the CDR3 is TGTGCCACCAGCAGAGATCAAGGGGGAGGTGACGAGCAGTACTTC.